This T cell receptor beta chain derives from a study of blood T cell repertoires in COVID-19. Overall study: Donors in the United States, Italy and Spain gave samples during acute or convalescent COVID-19. PBMCs, B-cell-depleted T cells, or T cells were the source of the cDNA or gDNA that made up the material.

Sequenced by immunoSEQ multiplex PCR; TCRdb stores in-frame clones only, minus some. Among about 180,000 clones listed, approximately 89% were seen once. The CDR3 runs 13 residues. CDR1 is LNHDA and CDR2 is SQIVND in the germline V gene (reference sequence). The germline V and J ends were trimmed by 10 bases and 1 base, with 11 bases remaining between them. Participants, about 18 to 90 years old, spanned 25 or so US areas. The sample taken for sequencing was PBMCs or T cells enriched from blood (not recorded which). The TCR comes from a man aged 35 to 55 who had recovered from COVID-19. This chain connects TRBV19 to TRBJ2-1, with D maybe TRBD1 (6 bases). CDR3 sequence (DNA): TGTGCCACTTCACAGGGTTCCTACAATGAGCAGTTCTTC. It translates to CATSQGSYNEQFF.